This is a list of T cell receptor beta chains from one sample in a study of T cell responses to AZD1222 COVID-19 vaccine. The data were produced by immunoSEQ multiplex PCR, yet TCRdb's version contains in-frame clones alone and is incomplete. The data show some 130,000 clones, with 75% to 85% seen just once and around 7.9% held by the top ten. The source material was peripheral blood, sampled 28 days after the second dose of the MenACWY control vaccine. The receptors come from an adult who received the MenACWY meningococcal vaccine as a control. Both conserved end residues are part of each CDR3. D genes are given only for firm matches. Part of the rows lack a size; the others show once, few, many or a class for expanded clones.

NA,once,TRBV3-1/TRBV3-2,TRBJ1-2,TGTGCCAGCAGCGACTATACAGGGACTCATGGCTACACCTTC,CASSDYTGTHGYTF
NA,few,TRBV18,TRBJ1-1,TGTGCCAGCTCTCCAGGAGGGGGGAGCACTGAAGCTTTCTTT,CASSPGGGSTEAFF
TRBD1,NA,TRBV27,TRBJ2-2,TGTGCCAGCAGTCCGGGGACAGGGTTAATCACCGGGGAGCTGTTTTTT,CASSPGTGLITGELFF
NA,NA,TRBV7-6,TRBJ1-1,TGTGCCAGCAGCTTAGCCCCGGTTGGCAGGGGTCCGGAGAGCACTGAAGCTTTCTTT,CASSLAPVGRGPESTEAFF
TRBD1,NA,TRBV4-1,TRBJ2-7,TGCGCCAGCAGCCAAGAAGGGACAGGCTACGAGCAGTACTTC,CASSQEGTGYEQYF
TRBD1,NA,TRBV6-5,TRBJ1-2,TGTGCCAGCAGGACAGGGGATGGCTACACCTTC,CASRTGDGYTF
NA,few,TRBV19,TRBJ2-3,TGTGCCAGTAGTGAGGGGGGGACAGATACGCAGTATTTT,CASSEGGTDTQYF
NA,NA,TRBV12-5,TRBJ1-1,TGTGCTAGTGGTCAACGGGGGTCGAACACTGAAGCTTTCTTT,CASGQRGSNTEAFF
TRBD2,NA,TRBV3-1/TRBV3-2,TRBJ2-5,TGTGCCAGCAGCCCGGGACTAGCGGGGGGGCCGGGGGAGACCCAGTACTTC,CASSPGLAGGPGETQYF
NA,once,TRBV12-3/TRBV12-4,TRBJ1-1,TGTGCCAGCAGTCGAAGGGGGAACACTGAAGCTTTCTTT,CASSRRGNTEAFF
NA,NA,TRBV18,TRBJ2-5,TGTGCCAGCTCACGTCCTAATGATCAAGAGACCCAGTACTTC,CASSRPNDQETQYF
NA,NA,TRBV5-1,TRBJ2-3,TGCGCCAGCAGCTTGGGACGGACAGATACGCAGTATTTT,CASSLGRTDTQYF
NA,NA,TRBV5-1,TRBJ1-2,TGCGCCAGCAGCTCCCAACCTTCGACGGGGGCTCTCTATGGCTACACCTTC,CASSSQPSTGALYGYTF
NA,NA,TRBV9,TRBJ1-1,TGTGCCAGCAATTACCTAGGGGGGATGAACACTGAAGCTTTCTTT,CASNYLGGMNTEAFF
TRBD2,few,TRBV14,TRBJ2-5,TGTGCCAGCAGCCACCCCCCGACTAGCGGGAGGGTATCTCAAGAGACCCAGTACTTC,CASSHPPTSGRVSQETQYF
NA,NA,TRBV28,TRBJ1-5,TGTGCCAGCAGTTTAGCAGACAGTGGAAGTAGGAGGGCCCAGCATTTT,CASSLADSGSRRAQHF
TRBD2,NA,TRBV27,TRBJ2-1,TGTGCCAGCAGTTTTGGGCTAGCGGGAGGTATTAGTGAGCAGTTCTTC,CASSFGLAGGISEQFF
NA,NA,TRBV3-1/TRBV3-2,TRBJ1-2,TGTGCCAGCAGCCAAGCGGGGCTCGGGGGTCCCTATGGCTACACCTTC,CASSQAGLGGPYGYTF
NA,NA,TRBV5-6,TRBJ2-7,TGTGCCAGCAGCCCTGGGTGGGAATCCTACGAGCAGTACTTC,CASSPGWESYEQYF
NA,NA,TRBV7-8,TRBJ2-3,TGTGCCAGCAGCACAGGACCGGCGCAGTATTTT,CASSTGPAQYF
NA,NA,TRBV19,TRBJ2-2,TGTGCCAGTAGTATCTCGGTAACCGGGGAGCTGTTTTTT,CASSISVTGELFF
NA,NA,TRBV19,TRBJ1-6,TGTGCCAGTAGTATAGATCGGGGCGGGAATTCACCCCTCCACTTT,CASSIDRGGNSPLHF
NA,NA,TRBV19,TRBJ1-5,TGTGCCAGTAGTCCGGGACACGGTCAGCCCCAGCATTTT,CASSPGHGQPQHF
TRBD2,NA,TRBV7-3,TRBJ2-1,TGTGCCAGCAGCTTACGCCCGGGACCTCTAGCGGGAGACAATGAGCAGTTCTTC,CASSLRPGPLAGDNEQFF
NA,NA,TRBV19,TRBJ2-5,TGTGCCAGTAGTAACACAGGGTCATGGGAGACCCAGTACTTC,CASSNTGSWETQYF
NA,NA,TRBV19,TRBJ1-5,TGTGCCAGTATTCTTGTGGGGTTCAATCAGCCCCAGCATTTT,CASILVGFNQPQHF
NA,NA,TRBV7-2,TRBJ2-7,TGTGCCAGCAGCTTAATGCGGGACACCTACGAGCAGTACTTC,CASSLMRDTYEQYF
NA,NA,TRBV5-1,TRBJ2-1,TGCGCCAGCAGCTTGGATCAGAAATACAATGAGCAGTTCTTC,CASSLDQKYNEQFF
NA,NA,TRBV5-1,TRBJ1-1,TGCGCCAGCAAGGGGACACAGAACACTGAAGCTTTCTTT,CASKGTQNTEAFF
TRBD1,once,TRBV4-1,TRBJ2-6,TGCGCCAGCAGACTAACCGGGACAGGAACCTCTGGGGCCAACGTCCTGACTTTC,CASRLTGTGTSGANVLTF
TRBD1,NA,TRBV28,TRBJ2-5,TGTGCCACCCAGGGGGTTACGGAGACCCAGTACTTC,CATQGVTETQYF
TRBD1,few,TRBV19,TRBJ2-7,TGTGCCAGTAGTGGTCAGGGGGCGGGTGAGCAGTACTTC,CASSGQGAGEQYF
NA,NA,TRBV27,TRBJ1-5,TGTGCCAGCAGTTGGGCAGGGCCCAATCAGCCCCAGCATTTT,CASSWAGPNQPQHF
NA,once,TRBV11-3,TRBJ2-1,TGTGCCAGCAGCTCCTGGTTGGGTGAGCAGTTCTTC,CASSSWLGEQFF
NA,NA,TRBV6-1,TRBJ1-5,TGTGCCAGCAGGTTAAATCAGCCCCAGCATTTT,CASRLNQPQHF
TRBD1,few,TRBV30,TRBJ1-2,TGTGCCTGGAACCGGTGGGGCAGGGGGCTAGGCTACACCTTC,CAWNRWGRGLGYTF
TRBD2,NA,TRBV18,TRBJ2-7,TGTGCCAGCTCACCATTGCCGGACGGGGGGAGCTACGAGCAGTACTTC,CASSPLPDGGSYEQYF
NA,NA,TRBV28,TRBJ1-2,TGTGCCGTTACGGCAGGGAGGACGAATGGCTACACCTTC,CAVTAGRTNGYTF
NA,NA,TRBV28,TRBJ2-3,TGTGCCAGCAGTTTGGCGGTGGATACGCAGTATTTT,CASSLAVDTQYF
TRBD2,NA,TRBV6-5,TRBJ2-5,TGTGCCAGCAGCGGCGGGGGGGAGACCCAGTACTTC,CASSGGGETQYF
NA,NA,TRBV6-5,TRBJ1-2,TGTGCCGGAGGAAAGGACAGAAACTATGGCTACACCTTC,CAGGKDRNYGYTF
TRBD1,NA,TRBV28,TRBJ1-2,TGTGCCAGCAGTCCGATCCTACAGGGGCTTGGCTACACCTTC,CASSPILQGLGYTF
NA,NA,TRBV6-5,TRBJ1-3,TGTGCCAGCAGTTACTCTGGGCTCCGCTCTGGAAACACCATATATTTT,CASSYSGLRSGNTIYF
TRBD1,NA,TRBV29-1,TRBJ2-1,TGCAGCGTTACAGGGGTTGAGCAGTTCTTC,CSVTGVEQFF
NA,NA,TRBV7-3,TRBJ2-1,TGTGCCAGCAGCTTAATAGGGGGCGGGGATGAGCAGTTCTTC,CASSLIGGGDEQFF
NA,NA,TRBV9,TRBJ1-1,TGTGCCAGCAGCGTAGGGAGAAGGGAGGACACTGAAGCTTTCTTT,CASSVGRREDTEAFF
TRBD1,NA,TRBV25-1,TRBJ2-5,TGTGCCAGCAGTGTAGGGGGACAGGGAGGAGAGACCCAGTACTTC,CASSVGGQGGETQYF
NA,NA,TRBV14,TRBJ1-1,TGTGCCAGCAGCCAAGATCGGCCGGTTATAAACACTGAAGCTTTCTTT,CASSQDRPVINTEAFF
NA,NA,TRBV4-3,TRBJ2-2,TGCGCCAGCAGCCAAGATCTCTCCACAGCCACCGGGGAGCTGTTTTTT,CASSQDLSTATGELFF
TRBD1,NA,TRBV27,TRBJ1-2,TGTGCCAGCGGGACAGGGGTACATGGCTACACCTTC,CASGTGVHGYTF
TRBD2,NA,TRBV5-1,TRBJ2-5,TGCGCCAGCAGCTTGGCCGGGGCGGGGGAAGAGACCCAGTACTTC,CASSLAGAGEETQYF
NA,NA,TRBV7-2,TRBJ1-1,TGTGCCAGCAGCCCTCGGGGGGGTGTGGCCACTGAAGCTTTCTTT,CASSPRGGVATEAFF
NA,NA,TRBV5-4,TRBJ1-6,TGTGCCAGCAGCTTGGGTGGGGTGCAGGATTCACCCCTCCACTTT,CASSLGGVQDSPLHF
NA,NA,TRBV29-1,TRBJ1-2,TGCAGCGTTGACTCGGCAGGGATCTATGGCTACACCTTC,CSVDSAGIYGYTF
NA,NA,TRBV29-1,TRBJ2-1,TGCAGCGTGAATGGACTGGCGAATACTAATGAGCAGTTCTTC,CSVNGLANTNEQFF
NA,once,TRBV3-1/TRBV3-2,TRBJ2-5,TGTGCCAGCAGCCAAGCTCGGGGGCCACAAGAGACCCAGTACTTC,CASSQARGPQETQYF
NA,NA,TRBV19,TRBJ1-5,TGTGCCAGTAGGGGGACCGTTGGACCTTTGGGGAGTGTACCCCAGCATTTT,CASRGTVGPLGSVPQHF